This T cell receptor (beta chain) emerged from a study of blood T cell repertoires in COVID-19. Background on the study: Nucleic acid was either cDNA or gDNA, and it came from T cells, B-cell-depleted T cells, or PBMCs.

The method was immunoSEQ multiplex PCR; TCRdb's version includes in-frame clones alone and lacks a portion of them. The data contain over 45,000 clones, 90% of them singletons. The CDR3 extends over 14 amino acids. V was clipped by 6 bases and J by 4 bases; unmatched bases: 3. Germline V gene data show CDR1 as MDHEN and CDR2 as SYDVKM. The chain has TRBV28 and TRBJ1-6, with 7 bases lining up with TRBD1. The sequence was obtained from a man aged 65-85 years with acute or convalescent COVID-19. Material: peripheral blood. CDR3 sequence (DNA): TGTGCCAGCAGGCCGGGACAGTATAATTCACCCCTCCACTTT. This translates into CASRPGQYNSPLHF.